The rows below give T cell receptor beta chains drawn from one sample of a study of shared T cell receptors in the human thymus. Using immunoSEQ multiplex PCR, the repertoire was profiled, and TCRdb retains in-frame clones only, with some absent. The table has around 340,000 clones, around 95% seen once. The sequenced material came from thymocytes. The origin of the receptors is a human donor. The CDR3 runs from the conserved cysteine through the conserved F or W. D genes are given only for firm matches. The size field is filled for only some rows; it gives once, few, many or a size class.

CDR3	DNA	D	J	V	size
CAWSSVGRNEQFF	TGTGCCTGGAGCTCTGTAGGTCGGAATGAGCAGTTCTTC	NA	TRBJ2-1	TRBV30	NA
CAVGQREGPAGELFF	TGTGCTGTGGGCCAGCGGGAGGGCCCCGCCGGGGAGCTGTTTTTT	TRBD2	TRBJ2-2	TRBV7-9	few
CASSHGQGSGNTIYF	TGTGCCAGCAGCCACGGACAGGGCAGTGGAAACACCATATATTTT	TRBD1	TRBJ1-3	TRBV27	NA
CAWSVPPTSRHWDEKLFF	TGTGCCTGGAGTGTACCCCCAACCAGCCGACACTGGGATGAAAAACTGTTTTTT	NA	TRBJ1-4	TRBV30	NA
CASSLEGRAVGEQFF	TGCGCCAGCAGCTTGGAGGGGAGGGCCGTAGGAGAGCAGTTCTTC	TRBD2	TRBJ2-1	TRBV5-1	NA
CASRGAGGLLFF	TGCGCCAGCAGGGGAGCGGGAGGGCTGCTGTTCTTC	TRBD2	TRBJ2-1	TRBV4-3	NA
CAISDCTGSYEQYF	TGTGCCATCAGTGATTGTACAGGGAGCTACGAGCAGTACTTC	NA	TRBJ2-7	TRBV10-3	NA
CASSFSYNEQFF	TGTGCCAGCAGCTTCTCCTACAATGAGCAGTTCTTC	NA	TRBJ2-1	TRBV5-5	NA
CASSVGSGGTEAFF	TGTGCCAGCAGCGTAGGTTCGGGGGGCACTGAAGCTTTCTTT	NA	TRBJ1-1	TRBV9	NA
CASSSRPLEQPPRGTGELFF	TGTGCCAGCAGCTCCCGCCCACTAGAGCAGCCCCCCCGAGGCACCGGGGAGCTGTTTTTT	NA	TRBJ2-2	TRBV13	NA
CASSQPPRMNTEAFF	TGTGCCAGCAGCCAACCCCCCAGAATGAACACTGAAGCTTTCTTT	NA	TRBJ1-1	TRBV14	NA
CASSPRTEQETQYF	TGTGCCAGCAGCCCCCGGACGGAACAAGAGACCCAGTACTTC	NA	TRBJ2-5	TRBV11-2	NA
CASRLRGRNEKLFF	TGTGCCAGCAGACTTCGCGGTAGGAATGAAAAACTGTTTTTT	NA	TRBJ1-4	TRBV28	NA
CASSPGTGKNSNQPQHF	TGTGCCAGCAGTCCCGGGACAGGGAAAAATAGCAATCAGCCCCAGCATTTT	TRBD1	TRBJ1-5	TRBV27	NA
CASSQESTNYGYTF	TGTGCCAGCAGCCAAGAGTCAACTAACTATGGCTACACCTTC	NA	TRBJ1-2	TRBV14	NA
CASSLTADRGAKNIQYF	TGTGCCAGTAGTTTAACCGCAGACAGGGGAGCCAAAAACATTCAGTACTTC	TRBD1	TRBJ2-4	TRBV19	NA
CASSLGQLDTIYF	TGCGCCAGCAGCTTGGGTCAGTTGGACACCATATATTTT	NA	TRBJ1-3	TRBV5-1	NA
CASSQGGIDKGDNEQFF	TGTGCCAGCAGCCAAGGAGGGATCGATAAAGGGGACAATGAGCAGTTCTTC	NA	TRBJ2-1	TRBV14	NA
CASSSPGLAGDKQFF	TGTGCCAGCAGCTCCCCGGGACTAGCGGGAGATAAGCAGTTCTTC	TRBD2	TRBJ2-1	TRBV13	few
CATSSDTGTPVKWWYETEAFF	TGTGCCACCAGCAGCGATACCGGGACACCCGTTAAATGGTGGTATGAAACTGAAGCTTTCTTT	NA	TRBJ1-1	TRBV15	once
CASSIRDSSEKLFF	TGTGCCAGTAGTATCAGGGACTCATCTGAAAAACTGTTTTTT	NA	TRBJ1-4	TRBV19	NA
CASSPPGQGAYNEQFF	TGTGCCAGCAGCCCCCCAGGGCAGGGAGCCTACAATGAGCAGTTCTTC	NA	TRBJ2-1	TRBV9	once
CASSVGHVGGLVFSGELFF	TGTGCCAGCAGCGTAGGACATGTAGGGGGACTAGTTTTCAGCGGGGAGCTGTTTTTT	TRBD2	TRBJ2-2	TRBV9	NA
CASSPGPSVAYNEQFF	TGTGCCAGCAGCCCTGGACCGTCGGTAGCCTACAATGAGCAGTTCTTC	NA	TRBJ2-1	TRBV7-8	NA
CASGLSLNTEAFF	TGTGCTAGTGGTTTGTCCCTGAACACTGAAGCTTTCTTT	NA	TRBJ1-1	TRBV12-5	NA
CASSSPGLKHTEAFF	TGTGCCAGCAGTTCCCCGGGACTGAAACACACTGAAGCTTTCTTT	NA	TRBJ1-1	TRBV28	once
CASSSSTGTGGSLNTEAFF	TGTGCCAGCAGTTCATCGACCGGGACAGGGGGTTCACTGAACACTGAAGCTTTCTTT	TRBD1	TRBJ1-1	TRBV28	NA